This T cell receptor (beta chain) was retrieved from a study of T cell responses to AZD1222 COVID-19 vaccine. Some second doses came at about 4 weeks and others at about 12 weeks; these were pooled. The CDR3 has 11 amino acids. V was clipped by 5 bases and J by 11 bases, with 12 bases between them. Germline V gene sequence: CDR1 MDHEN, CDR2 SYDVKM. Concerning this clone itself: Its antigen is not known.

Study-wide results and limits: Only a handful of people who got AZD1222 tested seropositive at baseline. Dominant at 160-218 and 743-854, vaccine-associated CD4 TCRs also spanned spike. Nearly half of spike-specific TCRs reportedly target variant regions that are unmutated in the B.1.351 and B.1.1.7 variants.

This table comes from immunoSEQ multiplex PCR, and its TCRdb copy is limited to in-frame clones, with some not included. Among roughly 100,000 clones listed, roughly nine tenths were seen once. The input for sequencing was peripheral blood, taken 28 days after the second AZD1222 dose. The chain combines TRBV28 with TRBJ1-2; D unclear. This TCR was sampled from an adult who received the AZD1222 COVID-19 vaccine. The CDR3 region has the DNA TGTGCCAGCAGTGCGACATTTCCGTACACCTTC. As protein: CASSATFPYTF.